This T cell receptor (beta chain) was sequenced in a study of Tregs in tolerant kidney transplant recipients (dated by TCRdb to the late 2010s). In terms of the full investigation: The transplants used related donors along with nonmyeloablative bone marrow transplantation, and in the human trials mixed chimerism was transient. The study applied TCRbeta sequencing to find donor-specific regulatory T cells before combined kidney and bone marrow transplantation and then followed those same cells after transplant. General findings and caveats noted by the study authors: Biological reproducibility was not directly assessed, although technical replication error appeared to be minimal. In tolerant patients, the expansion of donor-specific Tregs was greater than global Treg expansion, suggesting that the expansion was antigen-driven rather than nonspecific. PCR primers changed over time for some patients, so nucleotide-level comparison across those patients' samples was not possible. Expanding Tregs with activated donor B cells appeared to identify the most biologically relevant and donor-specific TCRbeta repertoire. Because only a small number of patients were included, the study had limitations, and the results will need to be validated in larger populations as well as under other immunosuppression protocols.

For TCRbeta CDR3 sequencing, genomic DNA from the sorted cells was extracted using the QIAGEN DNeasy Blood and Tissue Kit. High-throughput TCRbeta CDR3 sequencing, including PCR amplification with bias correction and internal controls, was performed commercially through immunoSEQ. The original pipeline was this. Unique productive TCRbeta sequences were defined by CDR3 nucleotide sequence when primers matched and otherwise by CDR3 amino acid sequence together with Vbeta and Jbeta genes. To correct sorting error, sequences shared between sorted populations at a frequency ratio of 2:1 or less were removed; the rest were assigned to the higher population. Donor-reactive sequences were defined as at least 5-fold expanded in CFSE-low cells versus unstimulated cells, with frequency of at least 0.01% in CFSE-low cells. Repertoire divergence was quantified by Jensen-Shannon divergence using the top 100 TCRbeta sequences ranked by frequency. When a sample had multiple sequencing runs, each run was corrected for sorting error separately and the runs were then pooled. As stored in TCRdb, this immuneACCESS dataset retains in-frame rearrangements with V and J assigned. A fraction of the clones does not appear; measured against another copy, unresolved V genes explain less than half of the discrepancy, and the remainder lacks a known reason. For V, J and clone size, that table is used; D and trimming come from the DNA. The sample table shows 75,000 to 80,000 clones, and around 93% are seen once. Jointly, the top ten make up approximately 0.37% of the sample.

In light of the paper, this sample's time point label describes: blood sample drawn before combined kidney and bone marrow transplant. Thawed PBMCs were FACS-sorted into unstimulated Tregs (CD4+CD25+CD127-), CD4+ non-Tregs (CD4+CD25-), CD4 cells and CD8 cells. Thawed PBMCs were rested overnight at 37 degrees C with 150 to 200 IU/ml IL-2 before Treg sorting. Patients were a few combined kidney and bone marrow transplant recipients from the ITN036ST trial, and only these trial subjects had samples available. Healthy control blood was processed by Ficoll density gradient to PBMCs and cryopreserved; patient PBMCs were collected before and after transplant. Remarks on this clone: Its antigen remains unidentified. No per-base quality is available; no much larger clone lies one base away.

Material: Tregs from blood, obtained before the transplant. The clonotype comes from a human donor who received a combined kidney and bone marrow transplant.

The nucleotide sequence reads TGCAGCGTTGAAGGGGGACAGGGCATGAGGTACTTC. It codes for CSVEGGQGMRYF. The chain joins TRBV29-1 to TRBJ2-7, with TRBD1 matching 9 junction bases. The germline V gene supplies CDR1 SQVTM and CDR2 ANQGSEA. From V the trimming removes 1 base and from J it removes 12 bases, while the gene matches leave 7 bases of the junction unaccounted for. The CDR3 holds 12 amino acids from the cysteine to the phenylalanine. Only CDR3 DNA is held: 36 bases, read in frame from base 1.